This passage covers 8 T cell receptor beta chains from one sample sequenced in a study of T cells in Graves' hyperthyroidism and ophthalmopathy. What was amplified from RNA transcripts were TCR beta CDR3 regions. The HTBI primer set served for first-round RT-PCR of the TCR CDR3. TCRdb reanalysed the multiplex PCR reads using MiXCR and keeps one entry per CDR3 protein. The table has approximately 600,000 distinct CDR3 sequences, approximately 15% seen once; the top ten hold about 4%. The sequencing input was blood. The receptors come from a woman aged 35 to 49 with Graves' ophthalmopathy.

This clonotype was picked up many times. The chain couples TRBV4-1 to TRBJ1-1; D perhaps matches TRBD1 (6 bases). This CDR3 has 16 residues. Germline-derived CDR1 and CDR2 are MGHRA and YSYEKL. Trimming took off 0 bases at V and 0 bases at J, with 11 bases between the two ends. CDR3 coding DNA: TGCGCCAGCAGCCAAGACCAGGGGACGTTGAACACTGAAGCTTTCTTT. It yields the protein CASSQDQGTLNTEAFF.

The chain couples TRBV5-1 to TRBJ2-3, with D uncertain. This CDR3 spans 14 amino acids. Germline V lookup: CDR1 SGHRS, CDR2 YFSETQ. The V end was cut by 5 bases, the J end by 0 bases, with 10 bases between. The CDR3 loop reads CASSPHLSTDTQYF. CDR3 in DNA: TGCGCCAGCAGTCCTCACCTTAGCACAGATACGCAGTATTTT.

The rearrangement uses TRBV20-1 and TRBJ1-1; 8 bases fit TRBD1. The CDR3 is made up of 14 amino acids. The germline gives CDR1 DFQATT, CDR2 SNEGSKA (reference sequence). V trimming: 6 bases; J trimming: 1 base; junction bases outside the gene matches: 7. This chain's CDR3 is CSAIRGPGNTEAFF. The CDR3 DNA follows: TGCAGTGCGATCAGGGGGCCTGGGAACACTGAAGCTTTCTTT.

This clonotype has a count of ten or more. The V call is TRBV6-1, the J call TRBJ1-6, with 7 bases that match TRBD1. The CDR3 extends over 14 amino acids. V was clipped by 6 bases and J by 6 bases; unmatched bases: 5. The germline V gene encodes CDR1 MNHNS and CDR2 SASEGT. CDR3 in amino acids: CASSAGQLNSPLHF. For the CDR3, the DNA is TGTGCCAGCAGCGCGGGACAGCTTAATTCACCCCTCCACTTT.

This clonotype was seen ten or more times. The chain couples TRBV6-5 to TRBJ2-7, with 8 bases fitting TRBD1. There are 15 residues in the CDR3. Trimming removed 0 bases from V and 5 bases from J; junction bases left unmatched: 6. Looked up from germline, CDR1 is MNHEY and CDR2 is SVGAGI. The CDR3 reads CASSYSTTGVNEQYF. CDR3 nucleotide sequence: TGTGCCAGCAGTTACTCGACGACAGGGGTCAACGAGCAGTACTTC.

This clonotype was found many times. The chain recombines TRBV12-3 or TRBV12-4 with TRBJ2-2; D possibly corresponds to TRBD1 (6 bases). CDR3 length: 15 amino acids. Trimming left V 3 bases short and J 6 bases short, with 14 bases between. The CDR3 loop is CASSFGQGRAGELFF. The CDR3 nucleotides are TGTGCCAGCAGTTTTGGCCAGGGGCGGGCCGGGGAGCTGTTTTTT.

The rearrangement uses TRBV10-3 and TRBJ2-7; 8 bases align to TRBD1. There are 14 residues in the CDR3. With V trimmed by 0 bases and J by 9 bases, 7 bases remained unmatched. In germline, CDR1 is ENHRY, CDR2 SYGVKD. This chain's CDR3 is CAISESLAGQGQYF. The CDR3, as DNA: TGTGCCATCAGTGAGTCGCTAGCTGGACAGGGGCAGTACTTC.

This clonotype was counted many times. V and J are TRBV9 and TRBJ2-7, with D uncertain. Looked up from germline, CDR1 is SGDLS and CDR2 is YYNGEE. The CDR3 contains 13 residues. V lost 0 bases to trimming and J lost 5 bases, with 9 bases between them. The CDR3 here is CASSVEGRNEQYF. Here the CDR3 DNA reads TGTGCCAGCAGCGTAGAGGGTAGAAACGAGCAGTACTTC.